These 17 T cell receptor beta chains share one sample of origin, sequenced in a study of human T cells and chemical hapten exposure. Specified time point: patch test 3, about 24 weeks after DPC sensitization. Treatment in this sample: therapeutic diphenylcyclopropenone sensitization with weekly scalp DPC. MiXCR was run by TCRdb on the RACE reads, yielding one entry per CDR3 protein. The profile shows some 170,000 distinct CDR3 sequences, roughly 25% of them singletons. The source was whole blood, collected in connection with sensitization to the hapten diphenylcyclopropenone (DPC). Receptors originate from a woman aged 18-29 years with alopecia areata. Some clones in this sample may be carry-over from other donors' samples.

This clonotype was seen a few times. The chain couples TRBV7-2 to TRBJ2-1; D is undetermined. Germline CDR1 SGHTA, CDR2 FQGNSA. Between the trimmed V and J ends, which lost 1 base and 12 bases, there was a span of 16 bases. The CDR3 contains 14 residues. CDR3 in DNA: TGTGCCAGCAGCTTAGGCCCTGTGGGGTACGGGCAGTTCTTC. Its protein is CASSLGPVGYGQFF.

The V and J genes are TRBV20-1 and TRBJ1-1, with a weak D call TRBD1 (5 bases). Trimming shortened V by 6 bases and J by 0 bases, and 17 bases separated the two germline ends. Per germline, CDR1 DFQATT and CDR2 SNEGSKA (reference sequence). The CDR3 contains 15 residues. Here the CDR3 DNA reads TGCAGTGCCACTCCCCCAGGGTACGTGAACACTGAAGCTTTCTTT. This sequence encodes CSATPPGYVNTEAFF.

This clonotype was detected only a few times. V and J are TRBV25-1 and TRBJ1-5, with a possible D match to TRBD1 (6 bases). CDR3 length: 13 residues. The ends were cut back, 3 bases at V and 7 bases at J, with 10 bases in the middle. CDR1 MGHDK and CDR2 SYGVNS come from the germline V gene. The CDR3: CASSEAGDQPQHF. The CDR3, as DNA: TGTGCCAGCAGTGAGGCAGGGGACCAGCCCCAGCATTTT.

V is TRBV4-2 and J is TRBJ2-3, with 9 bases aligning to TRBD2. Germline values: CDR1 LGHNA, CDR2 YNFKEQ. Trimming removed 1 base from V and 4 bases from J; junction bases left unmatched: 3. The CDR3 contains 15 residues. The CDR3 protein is CASSQGGGEADTQYF. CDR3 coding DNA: TGTGCCAGCAGCCAAGGCGGGGGGGAGGCAGATACGCAGTATTTT.

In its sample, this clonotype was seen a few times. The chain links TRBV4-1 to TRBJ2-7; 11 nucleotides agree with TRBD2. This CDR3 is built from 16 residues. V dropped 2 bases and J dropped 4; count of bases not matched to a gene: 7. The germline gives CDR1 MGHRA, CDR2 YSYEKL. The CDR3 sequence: CASSQPTSGGRYEQYF. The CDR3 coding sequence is TGCGCCAGCAGCCAACCCACTAGCGGGGGAAGGTACGAGCAGTACTTC.

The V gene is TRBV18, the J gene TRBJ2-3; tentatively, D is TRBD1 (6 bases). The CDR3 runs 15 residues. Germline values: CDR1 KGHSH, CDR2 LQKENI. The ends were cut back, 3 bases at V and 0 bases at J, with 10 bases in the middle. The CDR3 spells CASSPGHLSTDTQYF. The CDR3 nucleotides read TGTGCCAGCTCACCGGGACATTTAAGCACAGATACGCAGTATTTT.

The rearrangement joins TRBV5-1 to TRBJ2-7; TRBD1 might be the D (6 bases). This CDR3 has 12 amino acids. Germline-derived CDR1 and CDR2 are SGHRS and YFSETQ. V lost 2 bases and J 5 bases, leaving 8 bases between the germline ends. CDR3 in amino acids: CASSFGGDEQYF. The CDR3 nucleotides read TGCGCCAGCAGCTTTGGGGGCGACGAGCAGTACTTC.

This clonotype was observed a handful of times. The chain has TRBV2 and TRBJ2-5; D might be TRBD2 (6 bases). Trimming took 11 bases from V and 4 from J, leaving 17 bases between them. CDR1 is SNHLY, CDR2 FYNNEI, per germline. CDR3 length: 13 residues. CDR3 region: CAAGPGGRETQYF. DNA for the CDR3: TGTGCCGCCGGGCCAGGAGGGCGAGAGACCCAGTACTTC. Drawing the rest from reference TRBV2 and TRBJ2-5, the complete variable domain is EPEVTQTPSHQVTQMGQEVILRCVPISNHLYFYWYRQILGQKVEFLVSFYNNEISEKSEIFDDQFSVERPDGSNFTLKIRSTKLEDSAMYFCAAGPGGRETQYFGPGTRLLVL.

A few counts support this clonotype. CDR3 residues: CASSQGPAEAFF. CDR3 in DNA: TGTGCCAGCAGCCAAGGCCCCGCTGAAGCTTTCTTT. The rearrangement links TRBV3-1 to TRBJ1-1; D remains unclear. The CDR3 totals 12 residues. With 1 base removed from V and 6 bases from J, the gap between germline ends came to 6 bases. Germline V gene lookup returns CDR1 LGHDT and CDR2 YNNKEL (reference sequence).

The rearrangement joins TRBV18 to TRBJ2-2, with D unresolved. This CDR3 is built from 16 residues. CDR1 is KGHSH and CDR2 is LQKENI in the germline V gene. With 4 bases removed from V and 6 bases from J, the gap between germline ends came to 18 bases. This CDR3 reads CASSQAWTPRSGELFF. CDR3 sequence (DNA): TGTGCCAGCTCACAAGCTTGGACCCCCCGATCCGGGGAGCTGTTTTTT.

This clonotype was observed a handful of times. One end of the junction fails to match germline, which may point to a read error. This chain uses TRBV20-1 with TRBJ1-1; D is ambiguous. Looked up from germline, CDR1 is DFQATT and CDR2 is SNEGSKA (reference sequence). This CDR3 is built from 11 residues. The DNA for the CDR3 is TGCAGTGCTAGATTCTACACAGAAGCTTTCTTT. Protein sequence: CSARFYTEAFF.

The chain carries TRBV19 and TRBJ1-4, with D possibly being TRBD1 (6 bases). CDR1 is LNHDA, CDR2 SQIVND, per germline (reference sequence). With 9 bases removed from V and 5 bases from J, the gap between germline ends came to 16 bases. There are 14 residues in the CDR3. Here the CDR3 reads CASTPGHENEKLFF. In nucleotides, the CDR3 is TGTGCCAGCACACCGGGACACGAGAATGAAAAACTGTTTTTT.

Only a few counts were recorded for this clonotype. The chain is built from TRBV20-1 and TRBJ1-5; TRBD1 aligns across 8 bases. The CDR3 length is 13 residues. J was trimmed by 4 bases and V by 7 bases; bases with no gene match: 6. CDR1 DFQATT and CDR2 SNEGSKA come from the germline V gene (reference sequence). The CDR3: CSVRTGINQPQHF. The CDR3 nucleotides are TGCAGTGTTAGGACAGGGATAAATCAGCCCCAGCATTTT.

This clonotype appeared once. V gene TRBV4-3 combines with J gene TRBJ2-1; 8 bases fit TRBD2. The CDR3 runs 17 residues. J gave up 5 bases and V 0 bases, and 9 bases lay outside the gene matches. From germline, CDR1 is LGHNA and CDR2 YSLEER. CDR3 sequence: CASSQDTQRGTNNEQFF. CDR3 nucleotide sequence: TGCGCCAGCAGCCAAGATACTCAGCGGGGGACAAACAATGAGCAGTTCTTC.

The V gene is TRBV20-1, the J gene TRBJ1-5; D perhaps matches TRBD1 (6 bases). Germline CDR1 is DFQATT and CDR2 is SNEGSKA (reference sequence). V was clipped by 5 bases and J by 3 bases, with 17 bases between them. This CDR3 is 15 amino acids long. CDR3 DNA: TGCAGTGCTCCAACCCCAGGGGCTCCCAATCAGCCCCAGCATTTT. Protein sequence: CSAPTPGAPNQPQHF.

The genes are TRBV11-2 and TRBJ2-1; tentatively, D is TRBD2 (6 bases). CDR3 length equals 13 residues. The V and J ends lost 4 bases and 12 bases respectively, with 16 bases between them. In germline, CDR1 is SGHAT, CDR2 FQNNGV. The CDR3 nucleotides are TGTGCCAGCAGCTCCTCTAGCGCTGGAGGGCAGTTCTTC. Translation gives CASSSSSAGGQFF.

The CDR3 coding sequence is TGCAGTGCTAGAGATCGCAGGACTGGAAACACCATATATTTT. Protein product: CSARDRRTGNTIYF. This rearrangement joins TRBV20-1 to TRBJ1-3, with D unclear. This CDR3 is 14 amino acids long. CDR1 is DFQATT, CDR2 SNEGSKA, per germline (reference sequence). The V and J ends lost 0 bases and 2 bases respectively, with 8 bases between them.